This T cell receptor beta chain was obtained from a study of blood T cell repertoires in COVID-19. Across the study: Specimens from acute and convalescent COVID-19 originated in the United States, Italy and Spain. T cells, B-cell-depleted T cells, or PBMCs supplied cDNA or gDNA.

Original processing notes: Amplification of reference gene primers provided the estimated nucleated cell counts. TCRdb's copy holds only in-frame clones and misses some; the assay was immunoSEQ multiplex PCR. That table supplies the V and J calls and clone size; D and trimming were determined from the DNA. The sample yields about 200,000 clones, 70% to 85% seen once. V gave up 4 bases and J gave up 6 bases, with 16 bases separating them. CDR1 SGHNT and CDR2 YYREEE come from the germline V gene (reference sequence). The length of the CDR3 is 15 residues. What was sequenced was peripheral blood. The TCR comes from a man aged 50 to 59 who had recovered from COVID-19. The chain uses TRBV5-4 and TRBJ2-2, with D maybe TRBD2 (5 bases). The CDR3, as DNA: TGTGCCAGCAGCCGAGGGAACCAACGGGCCGGGGAGCTGTTTTTT. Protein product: CASSRGNQRAGELFF.